This T cell receptor (beta chain) stems from a study of human T cells and chemical hapten exposure. About the study: The sensitizer, 2% DPC, was used on roughly 2 cm by roughly 2 cm of upper inner arm skin. The study lasted about 24 weeks, and patients were dosed weekly with diphenylcyclopropenone on the scalp throughout.

Regarding time point: patch test 3, about 24 weeks after DPC sensitization. Treatment here: therapeutic diphenylcyclopropenone sensitization with weekly scalp DPC. At every patch-test visit, blood was drawn before the patch test was applied. Suited to DPC and affected by alopecia, the donors ranged from 18 to 70 years old. This clonotype was observed many times. TCRdb called the RACE reads again in MiXCR, with one record for every CDR3 protein. Of more than 100,000 distinct CDR3 sequences detected, 10% to 12% appear once; the ten largest clones hold around 2.5%. The CDR3 is 17 residues long. The germline CDR1 and CDR2 sequences are WSHSY and SAAADI. V dropped 0 bases and J dropped 1 base, with 12 bases sitting between them.

This sequence joins TRBV10-2 and TRBJ2-2; tentatively, D is TRBD2 (6 bases). The TCR comes from a woman aged 45-65 years with alopecia areata. Some clones in this sample may be carry-over from other donors' samples. The sequences come from whole blood, collected in connection with sensitization to the hapten diphenylcyclopropenone (DPC). CDR3 nucleotide sequence: TGCGCCAGCAGTGAGTCGGCGGGACCGCTGAACACCGGGGAGCTGTTTTTT. The encoded protein is CASSESAGPLNTGELFF.